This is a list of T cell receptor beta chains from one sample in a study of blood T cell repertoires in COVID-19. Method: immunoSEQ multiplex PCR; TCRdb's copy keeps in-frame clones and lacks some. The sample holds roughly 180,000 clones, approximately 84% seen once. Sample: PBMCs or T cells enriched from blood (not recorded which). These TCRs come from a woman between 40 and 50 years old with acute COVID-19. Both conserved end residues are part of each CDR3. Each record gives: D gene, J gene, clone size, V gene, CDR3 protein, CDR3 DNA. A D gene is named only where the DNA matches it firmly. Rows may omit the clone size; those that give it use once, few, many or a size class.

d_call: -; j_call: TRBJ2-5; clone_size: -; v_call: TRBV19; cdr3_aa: CASNSGGGRETQYF; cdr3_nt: TGTGCCAGTAATTCAGGAGGTGGGAGGGAGACCCAGTACTTC
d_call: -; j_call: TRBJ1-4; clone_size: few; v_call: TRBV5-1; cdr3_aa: CASSATGGATNEKLFF; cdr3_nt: TGCGCCAGCAGCGCAACTGGGGGGGCAACTAATGAAAAACTGTTTTTT
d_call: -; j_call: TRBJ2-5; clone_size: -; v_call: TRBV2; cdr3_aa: CASRRGETQYF; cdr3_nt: TGTGCCAGCAGACGGGGGGAGACCCAGTACTTC
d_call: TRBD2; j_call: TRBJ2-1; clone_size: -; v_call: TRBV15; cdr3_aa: CATRSSGNSYNEQFF; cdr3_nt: TGTGCCACCAGATCTAGCGGGAACTCCTACAATGAGCAGTTCTTC
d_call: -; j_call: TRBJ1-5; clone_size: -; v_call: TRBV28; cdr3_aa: CASTHRWEGNQPQHF; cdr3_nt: TGTGCCAGCACCCACCGGTGGGAGGGAAATCAGCCCCAGCATTTT
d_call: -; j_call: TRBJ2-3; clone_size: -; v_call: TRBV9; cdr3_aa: CASSVLAGPDTQYF; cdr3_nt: TGTGCCAGCAGCGTATTGGCGGGCCCAGATACGCAGTATTTT
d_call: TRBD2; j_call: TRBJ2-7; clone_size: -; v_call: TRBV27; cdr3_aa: CASSSLAGGPFGEQYF; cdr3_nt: TGTGCCAGCAGTTCCCTAGCGGGAGGGCCGTTTGGAGAGCAGTACTTC
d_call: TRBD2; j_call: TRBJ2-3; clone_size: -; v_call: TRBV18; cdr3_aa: CASSPLSSGSASTDTQYF; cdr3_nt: TGTGCCAGCTCACCACTGTCTAGCGGGAGCGCTAGCACAGATACGCAGTATTTT
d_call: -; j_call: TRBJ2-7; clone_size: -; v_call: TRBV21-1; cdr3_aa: CASSIPGLAVSYEQYF; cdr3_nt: TGTGCCAGCAGCATTCCGGGACTAGCGGTTTCCTACGAGCAGTACTTC
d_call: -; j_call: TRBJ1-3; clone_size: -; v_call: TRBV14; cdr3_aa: CASSQATNTIYF; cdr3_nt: TGTGCCAGCAGCCAGGCCACAAACACCATATATTTT
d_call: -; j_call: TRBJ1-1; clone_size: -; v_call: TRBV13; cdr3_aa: CASRLNTEAFF; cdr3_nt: TGTGCCAGCAGACTCAACACTGAAGCTTTCTTT
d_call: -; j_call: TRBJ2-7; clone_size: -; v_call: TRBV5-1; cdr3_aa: CASSLASPGSEQYF; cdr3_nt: TGCGCCAGCAGCTTAGCGAGCCCTGGGTCCGAGCAGTACTTC
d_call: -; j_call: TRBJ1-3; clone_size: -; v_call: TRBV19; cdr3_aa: CASKDRVSGNTIYF; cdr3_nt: TGTGCCAGTAAAGACAGAGTCTCTGGAAACACCATATATTTT
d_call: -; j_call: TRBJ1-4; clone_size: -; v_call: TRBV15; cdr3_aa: CATSRDASGNPNEKLFF; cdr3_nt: TGTGCCACCAGCAGAGATGCGAGCGGGAACCCTAATGAAAAACTGTTTTTT
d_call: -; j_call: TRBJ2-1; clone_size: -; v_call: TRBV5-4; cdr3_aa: CASSADLAYNEQFF; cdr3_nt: TGTGCCAGCAGCGCGGACTTGGCCTACAATGAGCAGTTCTTC
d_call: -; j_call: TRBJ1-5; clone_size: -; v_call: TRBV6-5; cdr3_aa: CASSYSLGAGQPQHF; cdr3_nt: TGTGCCAGCAGTTACTCTCTGGGCGCGGGGCAGCCCCAGCATTTT